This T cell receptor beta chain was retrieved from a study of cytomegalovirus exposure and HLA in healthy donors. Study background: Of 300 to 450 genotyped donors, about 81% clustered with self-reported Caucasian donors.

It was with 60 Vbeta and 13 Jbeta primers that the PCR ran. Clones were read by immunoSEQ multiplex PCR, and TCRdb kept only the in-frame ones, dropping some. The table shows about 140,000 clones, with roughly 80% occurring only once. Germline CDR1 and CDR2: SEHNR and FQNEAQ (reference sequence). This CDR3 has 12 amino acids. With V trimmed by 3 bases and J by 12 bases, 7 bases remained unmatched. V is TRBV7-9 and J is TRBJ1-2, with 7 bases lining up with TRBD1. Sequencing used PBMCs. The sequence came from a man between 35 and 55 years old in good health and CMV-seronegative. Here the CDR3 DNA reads TGTGCCAGCAGCTTGACAGGGACCTTCAACACCTTC. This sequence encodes CASSLTGTFNTF.